Shown below are 32 T cell receptor beta chains from a single sample sequenced in a study of cytomegalovirus exposure and HLA in healthy donors. Generated by immunoSEQ multiplex PCR, the TCRdb table keeps only in-frame clones and is missing some. The repertoire has some 150,000 clones, around 84% of them found once; the top ten carry around 2.1%. The specimen was PBMCs. All receptors derive from a human donor in good health.

The rearrangement uses TRBV9 and TRBJ2-2; TRBD2 agrees at 7 bases. Germline assignment: CDR1 SGDLS and CDR2 YYNGEE. J was trimmed by 1 base and V by 1 base; bases with no gene match: 4. The CDR3 covers 16 residues. CDR3 nucleotides: TGTGCCAGCAGCGTAACCCCGGGAGGGAACACCGGGGAGCTGTTTTTT. Encoded protein: CASSVTPGGNTGELFF. Full variable domain (outside the CDR3, taken from reference TRBV9 and TRBJ2-2): DSGVTQTPKHLITATGQRVTLRCSPRSGDLSVYWYQQSLDQGLQFLIQYYNGEERAKGNILERFSAQQFPDLHSELNLSSLELGDSALYFCASSVTPGGNTGELFFGEGSRLTVL.

The CDR3 DNA sequence: TGTGCCAGTAGCTTGACTGCCACCGGGGAGCTGTTTTTT. Amino acid sequence: CASSLTATGELFF. This chain uses TRBV19 with TRBJ2-2, with D hard to call. The V and J ends lost 6 bases and 4 bases respectively, with 9 bases between them. This CDR3 spans 13 amino acids. The germline gives CDR1 LNHDA, CDR2 SQIVND (reference sequence).

V is TRBV5-1 and J is TRBJ1-1, with D possibly TRBD1 on 5 matching bases. This CDR3 has 16 amino acids. The ends were cut back, 5 bases at V and 0 bases at J, with 17 bases in the middle. Germline assignment: CDR1 SGHRS and CDR2 YFSETQ. CDR3 sequence: CASSRKQGILNTEAFF. CDR3 DNA sequence: TGCGCCAGCAGTCGCAAGCAGGGCATCTTGAACACTGAAGCTTTCTTT.

The table lists this clone with a count of one. The V and J genes are TRBV10-3 and TRBJ1-2; D unclear. CDR1 and CDR2 (germline): ENHRY, SYGVKD. The CDR3 runs to 15 residues. V lost 0 bases to trimming and J lost 4 bases, with 12 bases between them. The DNA for the CDR3 is TGTGCCATCAGTGAGTCGTCGGAGGGCCTCTATGGCTACACCTTC. Translated, it gives CAISESSEGLYGYTF.

J is TRBJ1-2 and V is TRBV7-9, with D possibly being TRBD1 (5 bases). Between the trimmed V and J ends, which lost 5 bases and 5 bases, there was a span of 6 bases. The CDR3 contains 11 residues. Germline CDR1 is SEHNR and CDR2 is FQNEAQ (reference sequence). The CDR3 sequence: CASSPGYGYTF. The DNA for the CDR3 is TGTGCCAGCAGCCCAGGGTATGGCTACACCTTC.

The V and J genes are TRBV21-1 and TRBJ2-7; the table's D call, TRBD1, has no DNA check behind it. TRBV21-1 is classified as a pseudogene. This CDR3 comprises 16 residues. CDR3 region: CASSSPKQGGADEQYF. The CDR3 DNA is TGTGCCAGCAGCTCCCCCAAGCAGGGTGGTGCAGACGAGCAGTACTTC.

This clone appeared once. This chain joins TRBV7-9 and TRBJ2-7; 11 nucleotides line up with TRBD2. CDR1 and CDR2 from the germline V gene are SEHNR and FQNEAQ (reference sequence). The CDR3 is 17 residues long. Trimming took 7 bases from V and 4 from J; bases not matched to a gene: 15. CDR3 sequence reads: CASNPDPGTSGFYEQYF. DNA of the CDR3: TGTGCCAGCAACCCAGATCCCGGGACTAGCGGTTTTTACGAGCAGTACTTC.

The chain is built from TRBV13 and TRBJ1-2; D unclear. CDR3 length equals 18 residues. Trimming took 0 bases from V and 0 from J, leaving 17 bases between them. Germline V CDR1 and CDR2: PRHDT, FYEKMQ (reference sequence). The DNA of the CDR3 is TGTGCCAGCAGCTTAGGCCTGATAAGCACCGTTACTAACTATGGCTACACCTTC. It yields the protein CASSLGLISTVTNYGYTF.

V gene TRBV6-5 combines with J gene TRBJ2-3; TRBD2 matches 7 bases. The CDR3 runs 13 residues. Germline V gene data show CDR1 as MNHEY and CDR2 as SVGAGI. Trimming cost V 0 bases and J 6 bases; bases outside gene matches: 0. The DNA of the CDR3 is TGTGCCAGCAGTTACTCGGGGGGGGATACGCAGTATTTT. The encoded protein is CASSYSGGDTQYF.

This clone showed up just once. The chain has TRBV19 and TRBJ1-1; no reliable D call. Trimming removed 2 bases at V and 0 bases at J, with 4 bases between. There are 13 residues in the CDR3. The germline gives CDR1 LNHDA, CDR2 SQIVND (reference sequence). The CDR3 coding sequence is TGTGCCAGTAGTATACAGATGAACACTGAAGCTTTCTTT. Protein: CASSIQMNTEAFF.

The V gene is TRBV5-4, the J gene TRBJ1-1, with 8 bases fitting TRBD1. The CDR3 contains 14 residues. Germline CDR1 reads SGHNT; CDR2 reads YYREEE (reference sequence). Trimming at V came to 0 bases and at J to 4 bases, leaving 2 bases not matched to a gene. The DNA for the CDR3 is TGTGCCAGCAGCTTGGGGACAGGGAGCACTGAAGCTTTCTTT. Translating gives CASSLGTGSTEAFF.

The rearrangement uses TRBV5-4 and TRBJ2-1; the match to TRBD2 covers 7 bases. Germline V lookup: CDR1 SGHNT, CDR2 YYREEE (reference sequence). After removal of 4 bases from V and 7 bases from J, the junction contained 23 bases not matched to a gene. This CDR3 contains 19 residues. CDR3 in amino acids: CASSMGRGQDYVPPNEQFF. The CDR3, as DNA: TGTGCCAGCAGCATGGGGAGGGGCCAAGACTATGTCCCCCCGAATGAGCAGTTCTTC.

The rearrangement joins TRBV28 to TRBJ2-5; maybe TRBD1 (6 bases). Germline lookup yields CDR1 MDHEN and CDR2 SYDVKM. Trimming shortened V by 2 bases and J by 4 bases, and 14 bases separated the two germline ends. This CDR3 is built from 15 residues. The CDR3 nucleotides read TGTGCCAGCAGTTTAGCGGCAGGGGAGATAGAGACCCAGTACTTC. Translating it yields CASSLAAGEIETQYF.

The rearrangement joins TRBV7-3 to TRBJ2-1; TRBD1 is a possible D gene (6 bases). The germline V and J ends were trimmed by 5 bases and 8 bases, with 19 bases remaining between them. CDR3 size: 15 residues. The germline CDR1 and CDR2 sequences are SGHTA and FQGTGA. CDR3 DNA sequence: TGTGCCAGCAGCCCGATGGGGGCGTCAGGGGATGAGCAGTTCTTC. Translated, it gives CASSPMGASGDEQFF.

The V and J genes are TRBV6-1 and TRBJ2-1; weak D call: TRBD2 (5 bases). This CDR3 comprises 16 residues. Germline V gene data show CDR1 as MNHNS and CDR2 as SASEGT. The V end was cut by 3 bases, the J end by 1 base, with 13 bases between. The CDR3 loop reads CASSERVLPSYNEQFF. The CDR3 DNA reads TGTGCCAGCAGTGAGCGGGTCCTTCCTTCCTACAATGAGCAGTTCTTC.

V usage is TRBV19 and J usage is TRBJ1-2; no clear D. The CDR3 has 16 residues. The V end lost 7 bases, the J end lost 1 base, and 19 bases lay between the germline ends. Germline V gene sequence: CDR1 LNHDA, CDR2 SQIVND (reference sequence). The CDR3 coding sequence is TGTGCCAGTACCCCTCGGAGCTCCTTCTATAACTATGGCTACACCTTC. Translated, it gives CASTPRSSFYNYGYTF.

The V gene is TRBV19, the J gene TRBJ2-7; possible D gene TRBD1, 5 bases. The V end was cut by 2 bases, the J end by 2 bases, with 10 bases between. This CDR3 comprises 14 residues. Germline V gene data show CDR1 as LNHDA and CDR2 as SQIVND (reference sequence). The CDR3 sequence: CASSIYDRAYEQYF. CDR3 nucleotide sequence: TGTGCCAGTAGTATATACGACAGAGCCTACGAGCAGTACTTC.

This clone has a handful of counts. V and J are TRBV27 and TRBJ1-4; D gene unclear. Germline CDR1 reads MNHEY; CDR2 reads SMNVEV (reference sequence). The CDR3 spans 12 residues. V dropped 0 bases and J dropped 8 bases, with 4 bases sitting between them. CDR3 sequence reads: CASSLSGEKLFF. The CDR3 region has the DNA TGTGCCAGCAGTTTATCGGGCGAAAAACTGTTTTTT.

V gene TRBV6-5 combines with J gene TRBJ2-7, with TRBD1 identical over 8 bases. V was clipped by 5 bases and J by 6 bases; unmatched bases: 3. This CDR3 comprises 12 residues. Germline lookup yields CDR1 MNHEY and CDR2 SVGAGI. CDR3 nucleotides: TGTGCCAGCAGTCACAGGGGGGCCGAGCAGTACTTC. Its translation: CASSHRGAEQYF.

The chain is built from TRBV27 and TRBJ2-2, with D uncertain. The V and J ends lost 1 base and 6 bases respectively, with 6 bases between them. Germline assignment: CDR1 MNHEY and CDR2 SMNVEV (reference sequence). This CDR3 spans 13 amino acids. CDR3 residues: CASSLLLSGELFF. The CDR3 DNA reads as TGTGCCAGCAGTTTATTATTATCCGGGGAGCTGTTTTTT.

CDR3 bases: TGTGCCAGCAGTTTTCTCCCCTTTAACGGTTACGAGCAGTACTTC. Its protein product is CASSFLPFNGYEQYF. This chain uses TRBV28 with TRBJ2-7; no reliable D call. The CDR3 is made up of 15 amino acids. V was pared by 3 bases and J by 4 bases, with 16 bases between. CDR1 is MDHEN and CDR2 is SYDVKM in the germline V gene.

The CDR3 here is CASGEREGLGTQYF. In DNA form, the CDR3 reads TGTGCCAGCGGGGAGCGGGAGGGCCTGGGGACCCAGTACTTC. The chain uses TRBV9 and TRBJ2-5, with TRBD2 matching over 10 bases. In germline, CDR1 is SGDLS, CDR2 YYNGEE. V shed 7 bases and J 7 bases; nucleotides not matched to a gene: 10. This CDR3 has 14 amino acids. Variable domain in full (rest from reference TRBV9 and TRBJ2-5): DSGVTQTPKHLITATGQRVTLRCSPRSGDLSVYWYQQSLDQGLQFLIQYYNGEERAKGNILERFSAQQFPDLHSELNLSSLELGDSALYFCASGEREGLGTQYFGPGTRLLVL.

For this clone: A much larger clone differs from this one at a single base, so this may be a read error. The chain is built from TRBV2 and TRBJ2-1; TRBD2 matches at 9 bases. The ends lost 5 bases at V and 8 bases at J; junction bases unmatched: 16. The germline CDR1 and CDR2 sequences are SNHLY and FYNNEI. The CDR3 length is 17 residues. The CDR3 reads CASSRASTSGSRDEQFF. The CDR3 bases are TGTGCCAGCAGTCGTGCTTCGACTAGCGGCTCTCGGGATGAGCAGTTCTTC.

This clone has just one count. The V gene is TRBV7-9, the J gene TRBJ1-1; D uncertain. This CDR3 has 13 amino acids. The V end lost 7 bases, the J end lost 2 bases, and 11 bases lay between the germline ends. Germline CDR1 SEHNR, CDR2 FQNEAQ (reference sequence). CDR3 nucleotides: TGTGCCAGCACCAATTACAAAAACACTGAAGCTTTCTTT. This sequence encodes CASTNYKNTEAFF.

This clone was picked up a small number of times. The J gene is TRBJ1-4, the V gene TRBV27; no definite D call. The germline V gene has CDR1 MNHEY and CDR2 SMNVEV (reference sequence). This CDR3 comprises 16 residues. Trimming took off 6 bases at V and 8 bases at J, with 22 bases between the two ends. The DNA for the CDR3 is TGTGCCAGCAGCTCGAAATACTACACCCAGCGCGAAAAACTGTTTTTT. Translation: CASSSKYYTQREKLFF. The full variable domain, completed using reference TRBV27 and TRBJ1-4, is EAQVTQNPRYLITVTGKKLTVTCSQNMNHEYMSWYRQDPGLGLRQIYYSMNVEVTDKGDVPEGYKVSRKEKRNFPLILESPSPNQTSLYFCASSSKYYTQREKLFFGSGTQLSVL.

The chain carries TRBV11-2 and TRBJ2-3; TRBD2 matches at 8 bases. Germline V CDR1 and CDR2: SGHAT, FQNNGV. Trimming removed 2 bases from V and 2 bases from J; junction bases left unmatched: 3. CDR3 length: 15 amino acids. CDR3 in DNA: TGTGCCAGCAGCTTACTCGGACTAGCCACAGATACGCAGTATTTT. It translates to CASSLLGLATDTQYF.

This chain connects TRBV7-9 to TRBJ2-6; tentatively, D is TRBD1 (5 bases). The CDR3 loop spans 15 amino acids. Germline assignment: CDR1 SEHNR and CDR2 FQNEAQ (reference sequence). V was clipped by 3 bases and J by 2 bases, with 8 bases between them. The CDR3 coding sequence is TGTGCCAGCAGCTTGACAGTAACTGGGGCCAACGTCCTGACTTTC. Residues: CASSLTVTGANVLTF.

This clone has just a few counts. CDR3 DNA: TGTGCCAGCAGCTTAGGCCACACCTCCTACGAGCAGTACTTC. Its translation is CASSLGHTSYEQYF. The J gene is TRBJ2-7, the V gene TRBV11-2; D gene ambiguous. The V gene lost 1 base and the J gene lost 0 bases, with 7 bases spanning the gap. This CDR3 contains 14 residues. CDR1 SGHAT and CDR2 FQNNGV come from the germline V gene.

V is TRBV28 and J is TRBJ2-7; 7 nucleotides match TRBD1. V was pared by 2 bases and J by 2 bases, with 15 bases of the junction left unmatched. This CDR3 is built from 18 residues. CDR1 is MDHEN and CDR2 is SYDVKM in the germline V gene. The CDR3 DNA follows: TGTGCCAGCAGTTTAACCCCAAACCGGGACAGACCTCCCTACGAGCAGTACTTC. Its translation: CASSLTPNRDRPPYEQYF.

The genes are TRBV19 and TRBJ2-3, with D possibly being TRBD1 (6 bases). The CDR3 loop spans 14 amino acids. Germline V gene sequence: CDR1 LNHDA, CDR2 SQIVND (reference sequence). With 6 bases removed from V and 8 bases from J, the gap between germline ends came to 18 bases. The CDR3 sequence is CASSTGAGAGTQYF. In DNA, the CDR3 is TGTGCCAGTAGCACTGGGGCAGGGGCTGGTACGCAGTATTTT. Combining the CDR3 with reference TRBV19 and TRBJ2-3 gives the whole variable domain DGGITQSPKYLFRKEGQNVTLSCEQNLNHDAMYWYRQDPGQGLRLIYYSQIVNDFQKGDIAEGYSVSREKKESFPLTVTSAQKNPTAFYLCASSTGAGAGTQYFGPGTRLTVL.

The chain recombines TRBV5-4 with TRBJ1-1; D perhaps matches TRBD1 (5 bases). V was trimmed by 9 bases and J by 4 bases, leaving 19 bases between them. The germline V gene has CDR1 SGHNT and CDR2 YYREEE (reference sequence). CDR3 length equals 14 residues. This CDR3 is CATRAGGVGTEAFF. In nucleotides, the CDR3 is TGTGCCACCAGGGCGGGGGGTGTGGGCACTGAAGCTTTCTTT.

The chain's CDR3 is CASSSGLLSAEQYF. CDR3 DNA sequence: TGCGCCAGCAGCTCGGGACTATTATCCGCCGAGCAGTACTTC. The J gene is TRBJ2-7, the V gene TRBV5-1; 7 nucleotides match TRBD2. V was clipped by 3 bases and J by 6 bases; unmatched bases: 9. The germline CDR1 and CDR2 sequences are SGHRS and YFSETQ. The CDR3 consists of 14 residues. Full variable domain (remainder filled in from reference TRBV5-1 and TRBJ2-7): KAGVTQTPRYLIKTRGQQVTLSCSPISGHRSVSWYQQTPGQGLQFLFEYFSETQRNKGNFPGRFSGRQFSNSRSEMNVSTLELGDSALYLCASSSGLLSAEQYFGPGTRLTVT.